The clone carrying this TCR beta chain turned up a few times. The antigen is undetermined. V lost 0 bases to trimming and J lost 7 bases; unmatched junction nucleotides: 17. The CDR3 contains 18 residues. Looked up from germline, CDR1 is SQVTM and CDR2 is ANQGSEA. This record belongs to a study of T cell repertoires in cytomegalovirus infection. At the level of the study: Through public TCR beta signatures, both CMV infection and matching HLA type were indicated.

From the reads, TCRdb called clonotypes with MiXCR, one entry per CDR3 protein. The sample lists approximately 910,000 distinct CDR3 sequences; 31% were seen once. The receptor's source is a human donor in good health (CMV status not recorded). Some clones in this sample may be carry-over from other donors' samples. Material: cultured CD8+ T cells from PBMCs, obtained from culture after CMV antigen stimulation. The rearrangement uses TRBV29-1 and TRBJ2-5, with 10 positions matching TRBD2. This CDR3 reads CSVEDRDLAGAPRWTQYF. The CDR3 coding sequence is TGCAGCGTTGAAGATCGAGATCTAGCGGGGGCTCCTCGGTGGACCCAGTACTTC.